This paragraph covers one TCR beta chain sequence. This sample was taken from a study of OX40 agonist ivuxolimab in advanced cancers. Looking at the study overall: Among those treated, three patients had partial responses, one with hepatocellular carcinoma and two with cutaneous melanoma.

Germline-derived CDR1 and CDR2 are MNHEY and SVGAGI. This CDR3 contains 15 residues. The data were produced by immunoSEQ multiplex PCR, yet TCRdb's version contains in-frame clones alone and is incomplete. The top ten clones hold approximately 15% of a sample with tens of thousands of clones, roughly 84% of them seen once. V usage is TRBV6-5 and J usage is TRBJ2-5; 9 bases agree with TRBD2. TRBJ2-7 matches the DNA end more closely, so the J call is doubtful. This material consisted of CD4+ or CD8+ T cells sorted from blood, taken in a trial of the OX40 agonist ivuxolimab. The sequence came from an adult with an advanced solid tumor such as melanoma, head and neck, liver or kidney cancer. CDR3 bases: TGTGCCAGCAGTTACGGTAGCGGGAGCTCCTACGAGCAGTACTTC. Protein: CASSYGSGSSYEQYF.